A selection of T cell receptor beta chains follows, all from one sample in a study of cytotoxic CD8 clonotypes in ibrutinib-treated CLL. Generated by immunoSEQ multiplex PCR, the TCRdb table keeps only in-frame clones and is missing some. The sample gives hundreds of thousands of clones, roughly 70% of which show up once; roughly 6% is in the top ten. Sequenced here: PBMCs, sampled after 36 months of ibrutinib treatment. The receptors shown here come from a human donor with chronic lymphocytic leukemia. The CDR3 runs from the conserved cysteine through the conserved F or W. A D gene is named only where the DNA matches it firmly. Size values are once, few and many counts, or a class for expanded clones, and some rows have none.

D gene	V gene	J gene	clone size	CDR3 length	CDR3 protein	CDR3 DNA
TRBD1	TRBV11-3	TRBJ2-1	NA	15	CASSRTGGFFNEQFF	TGTGCCAGCAGCCGGACAGGGGGTTTTTTCAATGAGCAGTTCTTC
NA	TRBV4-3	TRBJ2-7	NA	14	CASSPRTDSYEQYF	TGCGCCAGCAGCCCTCGGACAGATTCCTACGAGCAGTACTTC
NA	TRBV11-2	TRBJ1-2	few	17	CASSLVPSKGDGYGYTF	TGTGCCAGCAGCCTCGTGCCCTCTAAGGGGGACGGCTATGGCTACACCTTC
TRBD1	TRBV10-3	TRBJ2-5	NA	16	CAISLGQGKAGETQYF	TGTGCCATCAGCCTGGGACAGGGAAAGGCGGGAGAGACCCAGTACTTC
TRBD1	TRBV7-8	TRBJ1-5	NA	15	CASSLTGGTFQPQHF	TGTGCCAGCAGCCTAACAGGGGGCACATTTCAGCCCCAGCATTTT
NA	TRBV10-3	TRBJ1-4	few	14	CAISEGGGSEKLFF	TGTGCCATCAGTGAAGGGGGGGGTAGTGAAAAACTGTTTTTT
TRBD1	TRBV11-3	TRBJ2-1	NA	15	CASSGGQAGYNEQFF	TGTGCCAGCAGCGGAGGACAGGCCGGATACAATGAGCAGTTCTTC
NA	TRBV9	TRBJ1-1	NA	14	CAGSGPGYPEFVFF	TGTGCCGGCAGCGGACCGGGCTACCCTGAGTTTGTTTTCTTT
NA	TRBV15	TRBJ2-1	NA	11	CATSSFNEQFF	TGTGCCACCAGCAGTTTCAATGAGCAGTTCTTC
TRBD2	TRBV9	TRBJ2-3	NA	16	CASSVSGGSRTDTQYF	TGTGCCAGCAGCGTCAGCGGGGGGTCCCGCACAGATACGCAGTATTTT
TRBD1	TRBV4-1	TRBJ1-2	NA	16	CASSQDPPTGFHGYTF	TGCGCCAGCAGCCAAGACCCACCGACAGGGTTCCATGGCTACACCTTC
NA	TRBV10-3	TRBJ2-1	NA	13	CAISSGSDNEQFF	TGTGCCATCAGTTCGGGCAGCGACAATGAGCAGTTCTTC
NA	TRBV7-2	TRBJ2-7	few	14	CASSLGFGSYEQYF	TGTGCCAGCAGCTTAGGGTTCGGCTCCTACGAGCAGTACTTC
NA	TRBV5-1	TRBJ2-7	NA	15	CASSLSEPLGYEQYF	TGCGCCAGCAGCTTGTCCGAGCCCCTAGGCTACGAGCAGTACTTC
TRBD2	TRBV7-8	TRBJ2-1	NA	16	CASSRTSGGSHNEQFF	TGTGCCAGCAGCCGGACTAGCGGGGGGTCCCACAATGAGCAGTTCTTC
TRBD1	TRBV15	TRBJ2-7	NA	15	CATSRGGQGRYEQYF	TGTGCCACCAGCAGAGGGGGACAGGGAAGGTACGAGCAGTACTTC
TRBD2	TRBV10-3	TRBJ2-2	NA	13	CASTGGPPGELFF	TGTGCCAGCACGGGGGGGCCCCCCGGGGAGCTGTTTTTT
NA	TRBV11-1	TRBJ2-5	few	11	CASSLGETQYF	TGTGCCAGCAGCTTAGGAGAGACCCAGTACTTC
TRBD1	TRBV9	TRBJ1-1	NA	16	CASSVGGQVQNTEAFF	TGTGCCAGCAGCGTAGGGGGACAGGTACAGAACACTGAAGCTTTCTTT
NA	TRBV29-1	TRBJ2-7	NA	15	CSVARIQGLLGEQYF	TGCAGCGTTGCCCGTATACAGGGACTCTTGGGCGAGCAGTACTTC
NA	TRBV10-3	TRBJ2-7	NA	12	CASRDTSYEQYF	TGTGCCTCCCGGGACACGTCCTACGAGCAGTACTTC
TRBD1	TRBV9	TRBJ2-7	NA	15	CASSANRGDTYEQYF	TGTGCCAGCAGCGCCAACAGGGGTGACACCTACGAGCAGTACTTC
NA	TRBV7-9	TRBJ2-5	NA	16	CASTSTGEDSEGTQYF	TGTGCCAGCACCTCTACCGGCGAAGACAGTGAGGGGACCCAGTACTTC
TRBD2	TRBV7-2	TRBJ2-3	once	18	CASSLARTSGGYTDTQYF	TGTGCCAGCAGCTTAGCTAGGACTAGCGGGGGGTACACAGATACGCAGTATTTT
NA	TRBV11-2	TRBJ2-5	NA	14	CASSLEGWQETQYF	TGTGCCAGCAGCTTAGAGGGTTGGCAAGAGACCCAGTACTTC
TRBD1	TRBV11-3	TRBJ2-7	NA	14	CASSLGVQGYEQYF	TGTGCCAGCAGCTTAGGGGTACAGGGGTACGAGCAGTACTTC
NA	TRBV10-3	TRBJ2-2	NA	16	CAIGWAFTGGTGELFF	TGTGCCATCGGATGGGCTTTCACCGGCGGGACTGGGGAGCTGTTTTTT
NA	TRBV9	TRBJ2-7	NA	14	CASSGGLGGYEQYF	TGTGCCAGCAGCGGAGGGCTCGGTGGCTACGAGCAGTACTTC
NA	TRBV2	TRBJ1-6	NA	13	CASSVGWGSPLHF	TGTGCCAGCAGTGTCGGTTGGGGTTCACCCCTCCACTTT
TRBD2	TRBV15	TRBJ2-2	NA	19	CATSRISWLAGINTGELFF	TGTGCCACCAGCAGAATATCATGGCTAGCGGGGATAAACACCGGGGAGCTGTTTTTT